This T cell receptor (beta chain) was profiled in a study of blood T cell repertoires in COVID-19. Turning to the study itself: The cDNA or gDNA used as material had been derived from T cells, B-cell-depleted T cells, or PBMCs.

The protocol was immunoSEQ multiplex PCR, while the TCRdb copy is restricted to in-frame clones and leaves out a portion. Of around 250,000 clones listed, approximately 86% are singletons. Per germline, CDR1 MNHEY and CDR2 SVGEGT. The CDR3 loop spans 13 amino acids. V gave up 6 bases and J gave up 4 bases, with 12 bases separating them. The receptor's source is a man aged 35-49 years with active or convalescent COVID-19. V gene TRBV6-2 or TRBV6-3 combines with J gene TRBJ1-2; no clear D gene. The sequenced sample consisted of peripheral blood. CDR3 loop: CASSLTEIYGYTF. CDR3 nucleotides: TGTGCCAGCAGCCTTACAGAAATCTATGGCTACACCTTC.